This T cell receptor beta chain was retrieved from a study of T cells after yellow fever vaccination. Findings and limits, study-wide: Reappearance after the booster was seen for most primary-vaccination clones, at 95% to 98% CD4 and around 88% CD8.

Comment on this clonotype: Its antigen is not known.

CDR3 length: 20 residues. The V gene's germline CDR1 is SGHAT and CDR2 FQNNGV. V was pared by 5 bases and J by 7 bases, with 21 bases of the junction left unmatched. TCRdb redid the calling of the 5' RACE reads with MiXCR, one entry per CDR3 protein. The sample lists hundreds of thousands of distinct CDR3 sequences; roughly 6.1% were seen once. Sequencing was performed on PBMCs, taken 5 days after the yellow fever booster vaccination. This sequence was found in a young man who received the YFV17D yellow fever vaccine. The chain is built from TRBV11-2 and TRBJ2-1, with TRBD2 matching over 12 bases. In DNA, the CDR3 is TGTGCCAGCAGCCACAAACGAATACTAGCGGGGGGCCCCGCAGATAATGAGCAGTTCTTC. Amino acids: CASSHKRILAGGPADNEQFF.